The table lists the clone carrying this T cell receptor beta chain with a few counts. Researchers amplified the TCR beta CDR3 regions from RNA transcripts. The HTBI primer set was used in a first-round RT-PCR of the TCR CDR3. One entry per CDR3 protein results from TCRdb running MiXCR on the multiplex PCR reads. Of about 400,000 distinct CDR3 sequences listed, approximately 14% are singletons. CDR3 length: 17 residues. V shed 3 bases, J shed 0 bases, and the junction held 4 bases outside the gene matches. Germline CDR1 and CDR2: LNHNV and YYDKDF (reference sequence). This sample was included in a study of T cells in Graves' hyperthyroidism and ophthalmopathy.

Sequencing was carried out using blood. The clonotype was recovered from a woman aged 18-29 years with Graves' hyperthyroidism. V gene TRBV15 combines with J gene TRBJ2-4, with 11 positions matching TRBD2. The CDR3, as DNA: TGTGCCACCAGCAGGGGAGGACTAGCGGGAGCCAAAAACATTCAGTACTTC. This codes for CATSRGGLAGAKNIQYF.